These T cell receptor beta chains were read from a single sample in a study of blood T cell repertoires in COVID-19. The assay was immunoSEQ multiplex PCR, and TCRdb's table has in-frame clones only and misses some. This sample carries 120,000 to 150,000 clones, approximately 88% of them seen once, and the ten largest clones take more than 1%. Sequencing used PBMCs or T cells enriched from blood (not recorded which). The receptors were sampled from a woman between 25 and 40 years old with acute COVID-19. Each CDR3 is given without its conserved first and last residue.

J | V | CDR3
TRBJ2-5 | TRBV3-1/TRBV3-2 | ASSQFQNAETQY
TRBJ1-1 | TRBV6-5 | ASSHTGGGTEAF
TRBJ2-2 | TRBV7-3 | ASGGLAGLNTGELF
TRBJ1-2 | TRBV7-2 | ASSNPGTAYGYT
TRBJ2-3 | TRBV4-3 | ASSQGLAGTDTQY
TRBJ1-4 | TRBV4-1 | ASSLTGTLPEKLF
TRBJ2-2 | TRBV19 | ASSRRQAPNTGELF
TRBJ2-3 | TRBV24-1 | ATSDQSGTSGTDTQY
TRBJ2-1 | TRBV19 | ASSMAPGVLNEQF
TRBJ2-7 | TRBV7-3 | ASSLSGQGADEQY
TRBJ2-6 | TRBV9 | ASSRTGPGANVLT
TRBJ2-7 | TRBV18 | ASSPGGQGTYEQY
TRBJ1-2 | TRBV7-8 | ASSLLEDFYGYT
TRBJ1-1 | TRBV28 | ASSLTGSAEAF
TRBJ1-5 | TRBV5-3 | ARSSGQGSQPQH
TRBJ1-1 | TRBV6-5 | ASSSTLTGATEAF
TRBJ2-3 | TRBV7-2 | ASSLARVGVPDTQY
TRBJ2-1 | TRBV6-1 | ASSELGTSGYNEQF
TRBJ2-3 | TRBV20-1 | SASSGQGPDTQY
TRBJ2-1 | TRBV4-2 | ASGTGTSVYNEQF
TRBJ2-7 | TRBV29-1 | SVETAGGTYEQY
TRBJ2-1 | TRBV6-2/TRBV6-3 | ASSYPLYEQF
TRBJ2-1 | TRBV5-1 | ASSPSRSYNEQF
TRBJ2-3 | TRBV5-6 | ASSYQTGDTQY
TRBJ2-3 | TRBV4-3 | ASSQVGLARGTDTQY
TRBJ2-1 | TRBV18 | ASSRAGGVLASSYNEQF
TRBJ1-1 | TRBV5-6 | ASSLAGGGTEAF
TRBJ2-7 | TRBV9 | ASSVGVAITYEQY
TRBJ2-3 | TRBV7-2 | ASRGGRALSDTQY
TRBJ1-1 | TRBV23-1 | ASRLQGNVAEAF
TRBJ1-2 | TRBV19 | ASSPRGQGNYGYT
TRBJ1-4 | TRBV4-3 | ASSQDFRQGGWYGEKLF
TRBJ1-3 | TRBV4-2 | ASSQEWGQSSGNTIY
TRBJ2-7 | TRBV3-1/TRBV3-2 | ASSQDFASGYYEQY
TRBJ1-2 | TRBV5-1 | ASSHRGLGDGYT
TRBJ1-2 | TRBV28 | ASRDNSYGYT
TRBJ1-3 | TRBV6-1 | ASSEGGGFPSGNTIY
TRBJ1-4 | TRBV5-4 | ASSLTGDMEKLF
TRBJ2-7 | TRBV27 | ASSLYGSGRGSSYEQY
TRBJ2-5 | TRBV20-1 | SASLWTSGRAETQY
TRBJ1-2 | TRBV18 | ASSLRTGDNYGYT
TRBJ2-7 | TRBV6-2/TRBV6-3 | ASSYFSGSYEQY